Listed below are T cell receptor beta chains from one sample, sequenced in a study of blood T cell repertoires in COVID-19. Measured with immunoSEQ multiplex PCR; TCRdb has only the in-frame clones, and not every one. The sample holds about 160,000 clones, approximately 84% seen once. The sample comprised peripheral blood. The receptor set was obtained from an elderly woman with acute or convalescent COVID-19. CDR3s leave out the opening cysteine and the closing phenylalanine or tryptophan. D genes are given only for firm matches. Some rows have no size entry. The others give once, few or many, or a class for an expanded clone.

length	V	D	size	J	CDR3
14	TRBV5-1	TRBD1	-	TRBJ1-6	ASSLVAGGFNSPLH
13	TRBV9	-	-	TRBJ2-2	ASSPLEWDTGELF
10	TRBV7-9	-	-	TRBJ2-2	ASSQGTGELF
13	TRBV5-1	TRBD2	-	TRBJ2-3	ASSPAGLGTDTQY
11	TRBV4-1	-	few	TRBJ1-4	ASSQDQGEKLF
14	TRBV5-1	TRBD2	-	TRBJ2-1	ASSSPGAGGGYEQF
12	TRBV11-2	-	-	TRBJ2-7	ASSLGLVPYEQY
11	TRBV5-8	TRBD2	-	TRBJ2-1	ASSPAGGNEQF
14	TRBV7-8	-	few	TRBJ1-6	ASSFAGAHTNSPLH
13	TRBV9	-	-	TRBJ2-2	ASSVGLRATGELF
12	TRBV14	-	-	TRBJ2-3	ASSQGVSTDTQY
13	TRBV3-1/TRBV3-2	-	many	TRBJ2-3	ASSQALAGTDTQY
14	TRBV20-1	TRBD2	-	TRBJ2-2	SASGTSGGNTGELF
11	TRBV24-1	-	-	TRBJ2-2	ATSDLSFRELF
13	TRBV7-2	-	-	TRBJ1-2	ASSLISNGGYGYT
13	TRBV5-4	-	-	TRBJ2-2	ASSLGGQHTGELF
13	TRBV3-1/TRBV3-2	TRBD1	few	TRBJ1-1	ASSQGQGIDTEAF
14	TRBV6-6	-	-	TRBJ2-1	ASSYSTGSGGNEQF
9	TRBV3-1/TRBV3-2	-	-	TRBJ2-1	ATLNRDEQF
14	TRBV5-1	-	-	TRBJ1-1	ASSKQGATPSTEAF
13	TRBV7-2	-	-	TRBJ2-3	ASSYFTPSTDTQY
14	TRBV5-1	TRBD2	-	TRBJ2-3	ASSFGTSGDTDTQY
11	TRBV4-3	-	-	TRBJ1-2	ASSQDAGDGYT
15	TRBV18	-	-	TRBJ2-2	ASSPRIKTGNTGELF
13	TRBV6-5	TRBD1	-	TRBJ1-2	ASSYSQGGNYGYT
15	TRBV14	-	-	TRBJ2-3	ASSRVGGRGRTDTQY
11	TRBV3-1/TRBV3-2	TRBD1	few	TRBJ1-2	ASSLQGEWGYT
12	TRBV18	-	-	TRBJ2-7	ASSLGLEGHEQY
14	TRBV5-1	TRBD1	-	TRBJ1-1	ASSLVGQGMNTEAF
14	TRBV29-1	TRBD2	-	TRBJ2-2	SVDASGRASVGELF
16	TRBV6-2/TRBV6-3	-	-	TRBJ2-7	ASSYLLLRTLDSYEQY
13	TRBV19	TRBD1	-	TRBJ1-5	ASSIWDRGPQPQH
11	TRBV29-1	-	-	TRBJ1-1	SSLEELNTEAF
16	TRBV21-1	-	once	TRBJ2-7	ASSNAPRQGLPSYEQY
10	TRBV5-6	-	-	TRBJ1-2	ASSFSSVGYT
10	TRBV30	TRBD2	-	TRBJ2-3	AWSALADTQY
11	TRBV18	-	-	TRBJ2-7	ASSLKQTYEQY
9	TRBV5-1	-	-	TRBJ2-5	ASSARETQY
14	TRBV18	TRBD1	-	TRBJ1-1	ASSPRTGDRVAGAF
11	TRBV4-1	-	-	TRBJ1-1	ASSLGGNTEAF
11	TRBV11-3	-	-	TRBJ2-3	ASSLEYTDTQY
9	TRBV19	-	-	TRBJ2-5	ASRGRETQY
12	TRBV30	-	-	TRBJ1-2	AWARTGGTDGYT
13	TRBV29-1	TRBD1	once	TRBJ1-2	SVPRTGTGVNGYT
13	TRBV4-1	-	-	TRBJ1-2	ASSHSQGLNYGYT
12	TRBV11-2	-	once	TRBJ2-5	ASSLGWGGETQY
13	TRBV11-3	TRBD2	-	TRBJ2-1	ASSLRLAGYNEQF
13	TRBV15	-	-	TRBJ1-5	ATRDGQGSNQPQH
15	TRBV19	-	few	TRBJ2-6	ASRGSPKISGANVLT
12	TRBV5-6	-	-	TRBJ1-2	ASSFGTTNYGYT
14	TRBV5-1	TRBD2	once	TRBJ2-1	ASSLTRGVTYNEQF
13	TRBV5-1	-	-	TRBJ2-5	ASSSTGTPQETQY
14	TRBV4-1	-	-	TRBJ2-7	ASSPSTEVGSYEQY
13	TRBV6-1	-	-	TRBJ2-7	ASSEVVQGGYEQY
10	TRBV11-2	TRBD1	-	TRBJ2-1	ASSSTGGEQF
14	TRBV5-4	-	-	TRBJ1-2	ASSPQSSLGDYGYT
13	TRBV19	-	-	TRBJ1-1	ASSTSAQGNTEAF
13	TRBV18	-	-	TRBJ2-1	ASSPPGGPYNEQF
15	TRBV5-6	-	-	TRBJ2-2	ASSMDRLTSGTGELF
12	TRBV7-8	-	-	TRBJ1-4	ASSLLAVNEKLF